The entry that follows covers one T cell receptor beta chain sequence. Its antigen is as yet unknown. Germline V gene data show CDR1 as DFQATT and CDR2 as SNEGSKA (reference sequence). The CDR3 spans 14 residues. Between the trimmed V and J ends, which lost 6 bases and 3 bases, there was a span of 17 bases. The source of the sample is a study of T-cell memory formation after mild COVID-19. Study-wide context: Most TCR clusters belonged to a single donor.

Overall study results and limits: The study detected some responding clones in pre-infection memory, suggesting cross-reactive memory joined. CD4/CD8 balance held among clones contracting day 15 to 85, and later expanders leaned CD4+. Clones that contracted clustered mainly in CM and EM if CD4+ and in EMRA if CD8+.

Using its own MiXCR run on the 5' RACE reads, TCRdb lists one record per CDR3 protein. The data contain some 130,000 distinct CDR3 sequences, roughly a quarter of them seen just once; the ten biggest clones take up less than 25%. The J gene is TRBJ2-5, the V gene TRBV20-1, with a weak D call TRBD1 (6 bases). The source of this sequence is an adult woman who had mild COVID-19 (a few samples of this study predate the infection). Cell type and time point are not known. The sequenced sample consisted of PBMCs or a T cell subset sorted from them (not recorded which). CDR3 residues: CSADRMDSKETQYF. The CDR3 DNA reads as TGCAGTGCCGACCGAATGGACAGTAAAGAGACCCAGTACTTC.